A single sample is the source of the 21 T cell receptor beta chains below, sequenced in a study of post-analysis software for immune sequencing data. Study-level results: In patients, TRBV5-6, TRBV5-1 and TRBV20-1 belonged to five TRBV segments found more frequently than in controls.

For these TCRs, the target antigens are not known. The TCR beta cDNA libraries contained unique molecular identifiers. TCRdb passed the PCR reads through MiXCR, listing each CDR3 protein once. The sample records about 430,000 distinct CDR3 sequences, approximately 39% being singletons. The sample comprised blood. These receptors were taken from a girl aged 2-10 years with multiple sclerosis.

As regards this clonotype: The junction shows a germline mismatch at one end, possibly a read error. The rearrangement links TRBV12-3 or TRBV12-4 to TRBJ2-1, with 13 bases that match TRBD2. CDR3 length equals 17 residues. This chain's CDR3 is CASSFTPGLAGPNEQLF. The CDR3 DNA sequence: TGTGCCAGCAGCTTCACCCCGGGACTAGCGGGGCCCAATGAGCAGTTATTC.

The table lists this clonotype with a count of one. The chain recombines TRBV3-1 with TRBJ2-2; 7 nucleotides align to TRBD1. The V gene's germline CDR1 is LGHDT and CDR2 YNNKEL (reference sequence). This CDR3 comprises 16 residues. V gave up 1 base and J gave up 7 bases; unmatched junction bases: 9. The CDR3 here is CASSQGGTVLGGELFF. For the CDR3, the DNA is TGTGCCAGCAGCCAAGGGGGGACAGTCCTCGGCGGGGAGCTGTTTTTT.

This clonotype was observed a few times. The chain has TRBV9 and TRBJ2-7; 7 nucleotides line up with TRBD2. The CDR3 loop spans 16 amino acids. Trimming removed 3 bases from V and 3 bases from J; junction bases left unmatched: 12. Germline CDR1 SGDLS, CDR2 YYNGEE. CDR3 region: CASSEIPAGDVYEQYF. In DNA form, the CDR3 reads TGTGCCAGCAGCGAGATCCCGGCGGGAGACGTCTACGAGCAGTACTTC.

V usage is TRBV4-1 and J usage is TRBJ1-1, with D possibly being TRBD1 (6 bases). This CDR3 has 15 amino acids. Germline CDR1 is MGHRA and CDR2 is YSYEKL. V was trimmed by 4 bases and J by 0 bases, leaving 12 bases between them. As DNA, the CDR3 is TGCGCCAGCAGCCGCCCCGGACAGCTGAACACTGAAGCTTTCTTT. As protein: CASSRPGQLNTEAFF.

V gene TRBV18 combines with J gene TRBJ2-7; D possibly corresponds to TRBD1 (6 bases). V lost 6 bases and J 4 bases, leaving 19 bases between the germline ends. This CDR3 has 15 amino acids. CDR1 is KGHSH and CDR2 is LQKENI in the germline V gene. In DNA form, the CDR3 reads TGTGCCAGCTCGCGTGCAGGGGTCCCTAATTACGAGCAGTACTTC. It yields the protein CASSRAGVPNYEQYF.

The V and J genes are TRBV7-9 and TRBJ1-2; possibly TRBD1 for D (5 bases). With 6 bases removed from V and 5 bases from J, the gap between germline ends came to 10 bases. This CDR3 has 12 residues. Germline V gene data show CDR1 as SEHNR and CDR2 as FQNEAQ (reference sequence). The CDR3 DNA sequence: TGTGCCAGCAGTCATGAGGGGTATGGCTACACCTTC. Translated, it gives CASSHEGYGYTF.

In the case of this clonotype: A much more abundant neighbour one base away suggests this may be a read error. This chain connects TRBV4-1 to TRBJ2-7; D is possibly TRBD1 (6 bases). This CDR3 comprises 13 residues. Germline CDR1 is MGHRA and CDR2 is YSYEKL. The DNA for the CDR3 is TGCGCCAGCAACCAAGGGGGTTCCTACGAGCAGTACTTC. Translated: CASNQGGSYEQYF.

The CDR3 nucleotides are TGCGCCAGCAGCTTGGCAGCGGGGATGGTAAATGAGCAGTACTTC. It translates to CASSLAAGMVNEQYF. The chain links TRBV5-1 to TRBJ2-5, with TRBD2 identical over 7 bases. The CDR3 is made up of 15 amino acids. V lost 0 bases, J lost 11 bases, and 13 bases stayed unmatched. Germline V gene lookup returns CDR1 SGHRS and CDR2 YFSETQ.

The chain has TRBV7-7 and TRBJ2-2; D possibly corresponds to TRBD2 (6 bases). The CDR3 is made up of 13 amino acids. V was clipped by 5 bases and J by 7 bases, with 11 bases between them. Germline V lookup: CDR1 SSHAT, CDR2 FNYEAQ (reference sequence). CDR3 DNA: TGTGCCAGCAGCGGAAGACTAGGCGGGGAGCTGTTTTTT. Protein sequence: CASSGRLGGELFF.

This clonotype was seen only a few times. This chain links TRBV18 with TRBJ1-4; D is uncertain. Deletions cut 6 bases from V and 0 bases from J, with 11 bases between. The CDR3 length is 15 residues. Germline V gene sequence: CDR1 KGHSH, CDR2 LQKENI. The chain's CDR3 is CASSATETTNEKLFF. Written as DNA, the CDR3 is TGTGCCAGCTCGGCTACTGAAACAACTAATGAAAAACTGTTTTTT.

This chain's CDR3 is CASSDFSGRTYNEQFF. In DNA form, the CDR3 reads TGTGCCAGCAGCGATTTCAGCGGGAGGACCTACAATGAGCAGTTCTTC. V and J are TRBV12-3 or TRBV12-4 and TRBJ2-1; the match to TRBD2 covers 9 bases. CDR3 length: 16 residues. Trimming at V came to 6 bases and at J to 2 bases, leaving 8 bases not matched to a gene.

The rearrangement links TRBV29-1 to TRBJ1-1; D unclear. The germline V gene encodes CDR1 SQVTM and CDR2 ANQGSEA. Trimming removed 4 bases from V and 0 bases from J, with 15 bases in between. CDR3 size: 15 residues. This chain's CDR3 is CSVGGKSVVNTEAFF. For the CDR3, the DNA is TGCAGCGTTGGGGGTAAAAGTGTTGTGAACACTGAAGCTTTCTTT.

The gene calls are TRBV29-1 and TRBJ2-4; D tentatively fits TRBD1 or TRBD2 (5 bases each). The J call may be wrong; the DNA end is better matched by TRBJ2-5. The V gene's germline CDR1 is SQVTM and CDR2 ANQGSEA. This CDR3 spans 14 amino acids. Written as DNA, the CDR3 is TGCAGCGTAACCGGGACGTCGACCCAAGAGACCCAGTACTTC. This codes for CSVTGTSTQETQYF.

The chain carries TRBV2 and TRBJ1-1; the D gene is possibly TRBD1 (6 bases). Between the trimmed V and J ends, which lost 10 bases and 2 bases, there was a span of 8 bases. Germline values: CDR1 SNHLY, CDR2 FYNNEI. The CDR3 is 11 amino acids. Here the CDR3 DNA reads TGTGCCACCAGGGGTAACACTGAAGCTTTCTTT. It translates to CATRGNTEAFF.

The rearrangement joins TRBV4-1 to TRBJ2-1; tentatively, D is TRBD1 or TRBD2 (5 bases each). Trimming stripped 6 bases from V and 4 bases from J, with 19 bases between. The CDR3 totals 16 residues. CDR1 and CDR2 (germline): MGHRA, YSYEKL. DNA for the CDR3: TGCGCCAGCAGGGAGGTGGGGCGCAGAGATTACAATGAGCAGTTCTTC. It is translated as CASREVGRRDYNEQFF.

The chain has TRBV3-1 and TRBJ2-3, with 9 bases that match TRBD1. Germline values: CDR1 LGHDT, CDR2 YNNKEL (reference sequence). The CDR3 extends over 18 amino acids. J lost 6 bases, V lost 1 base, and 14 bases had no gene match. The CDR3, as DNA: TGTGCCAGCAGCCAAGTTGGAGCGGGACAGGGCGACCCCGATACGCAGTATTTT. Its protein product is CASSQVGAGQGDPDTQYF.

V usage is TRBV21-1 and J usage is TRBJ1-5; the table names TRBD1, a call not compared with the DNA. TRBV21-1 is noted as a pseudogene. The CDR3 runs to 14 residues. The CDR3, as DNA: TGTGCCAGCAGTTCCGGGACAACTCCTCAGCCCCAGCATTTT. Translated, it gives CASSSGTTPQPQHF.

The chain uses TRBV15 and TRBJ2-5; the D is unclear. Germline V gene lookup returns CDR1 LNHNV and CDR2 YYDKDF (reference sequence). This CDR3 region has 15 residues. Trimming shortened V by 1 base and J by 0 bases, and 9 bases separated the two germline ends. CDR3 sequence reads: CATSRGVRDQETQYF. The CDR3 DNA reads TGTGCCACCAGCAGAGGGGTCCGCGACCAAGAGACCCAGTACTTC. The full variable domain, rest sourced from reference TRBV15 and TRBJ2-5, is DAMVIQNPRYQVTQFGKPVTLSCSQTLNHNVMYWYQQKSSQAPKLLFHYYDKDFNNEADTPDNFQSRRPNTSFCFLDIRSPGLGDTAMYLCATSRGVRDQETQYFGPGTRLLVL.

The DNA for the CDR3 is TGTGCCAGCAGTTTAGCGGTCGGGACTAGCACAGATACGCAGTATTTT. Its translation is CASSLAVGTSTDTQYF. The V gene is TRBV27, the J gene TRBJ2-3; D is perhaps TRBD2 (6 bases). The germline V gene encodes CDR1 MNHEY and CDR2 SMNVEV (reference sequence). V was trimmed by 2 bases and J by 0 bases, leaving 12 bases between them. The CDR3 sequence is 16 residues long.

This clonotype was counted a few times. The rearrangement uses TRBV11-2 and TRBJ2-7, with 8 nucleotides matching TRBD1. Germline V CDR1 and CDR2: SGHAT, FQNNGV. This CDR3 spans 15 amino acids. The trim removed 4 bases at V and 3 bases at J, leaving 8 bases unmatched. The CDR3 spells CASSSGQGRVYEQYF. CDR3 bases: TGTGCCAGCAGCTCCGGACAGGGTAGGGTCTACGAGCAGTACTTC. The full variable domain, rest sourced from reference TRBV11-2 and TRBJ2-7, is EAGVAQSPRYKIIEKRQSVAFWCNPISGHATLYWYQQILGQGPKLLIQFQNNGVVDDSQLPKDRFSAERLKGVDSTLKIQPAKLEDSAVYLCASSSGQGRVYEQYFGPGTRLTVT.

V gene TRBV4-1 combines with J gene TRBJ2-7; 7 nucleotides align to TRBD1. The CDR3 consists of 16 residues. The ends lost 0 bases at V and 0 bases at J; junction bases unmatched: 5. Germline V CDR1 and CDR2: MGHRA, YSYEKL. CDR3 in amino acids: CASSQEVGTASYEQYF. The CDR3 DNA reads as TGCGCCAGCAGCCAAGAGGTCGGGACAGCCTCCTACGAGCAGTACTTC.